Following are 25 T cell receptor beta chains from one sample sequenced in a study of CD8 T cells in ankylosing spondylitis. Study-level findings and limits: Blood from ankylosing spondylitis patients appeared to carry a characteristic roughly 8-variant TCR beta motif.

One entry per CDR3 protein, called by TCRdb with MiXCR from the 5' RACE reads. Of over 700,000 distinct CDR3 sequences listed, 19% are singletons. The antigens of these receptors remain unknown. The source material was blood, either unsorted or a sorted T cell fraction (not recorded which). These receptors came from a male donor with ankylosing spondylitis.

This clonotype was counted between two and nine times. The rearrangement links TRBV5-5 to TRBJ1-1, with unresolved D. The CDR3 length is 15 residues. Trimming left V 1 base short and J 2 bases short, with 12 bases between. CDR1 and CDR2 (germline): SGHKS, YYEKEE (reference sequence). CDR3 coding DNA: TGTGCCAGCAGCTTGATAGGCAGCTTTAACACTGAAGCTTTCTTT. Its translation is CASSLIGSFNTEAFF.

This clonotype appeared a few times. The chain carries TRBV18 and TRBJ2-7, with TRBD1 identical over 7 bases. The CDR3 is 13 residues long. CDR1 and CDR2 (germline): KGHSH, LQKENI. V lost 3 bases and J lost 13; bases outside the gene matches: 12. CDR3 DNA sequence: TGTGCCAGCTCACCCCGGGACAGTGAGTCGCCCTACTTC. Its translation: CASSPRDSESPYF.

The table lists this clonotype with a few counts. V is TRBV12-3 or TRBV12-4 and J is TRBJ2-3, with D tentatively TRBD1 (5 bases). The CDR3 length is 13 residues. V was clipped by 3 bases and J by 5 bases, with 9 bases between them. CDR3 protein: CASSLQGLDTQYF. In DNA, the CDR3 is TGTGCCAGCAGTTTGCAGGGTTTAGATACGCAGTATTTT.

This clonotype was seen only a few times. The chain couples TRBV12-3 or TRBV12-4 to TRBJ2-1; 7 bases are shared with TRBD2. The CDR3 spans 17 residues. V lost 7 bases and J lost 0; bases outside the gene matches: 12. The CDR3 DNA reads TGTGCCAGCACCCCATCTACTAGCGCAAGCTCCTACAATGAGCAGTTCTTC. Its protein product is CASTPSTSASSYNEQFF.

The chain is built from TRBV2 and TRBJ2-5, with 8 bases lining up with TRBD1. CDR1 is SNHLY and CDR2 is FYNNEI in the germline V gene. Trimming at V came to 5 bases and at J to 5 bases, leaving 10 bases not matched to a gene. The CDR3 consists of 15 residues. CDR3 DNA: TGTGCCAGCAGTCGACAGGGGTCGGTTGGGGAGACCCAGTACTTC. Protein: CASSRQGSVGETQYF.

The rearrangement joins TRBV7-3 to TRBJ1-1; no firm D call. CDR1 is SGHTA, CDR2 FQGTGA, per germline. Trimming removed 0 bases at V and 10 bases at J, with 12 bases between. CDR3 length: 13 residues. The DNA of the CDR3 is TGTGCCAGCAGCTTAACTTCCTCGGCCCGAGCTTTCTTT. This codes for CASSLTSSARAFF.

This clonotype was recorded many times. The V call is TRBV25-1, the J call TRBJ2-7; D might be TRBD1 or TRBD2, each matching 5 bases. The V gene's germline CDR1 is MGHDK and CDR2 SYGVNS. The CDR3 runs to 15 residues. V lost 1 base, J lost 4 bases, and 14 bases lay in between. The CDR3 sequence: CASSESEGSGYEQYF. CDR3 nucleotide sequence: TGTGCCAGCAGTGAATCTGAGGGGTCGGGATACGAGCAGTACTTC.

V gene TRBV3-1 combines with J gene TRBJ2-1; D might be TRBD1 or TRBD2, each matching 6 bases. The CDR3 runs 13 residues. Germline loops: CDR1 LGHDT, CDR2 YNNKEL (reference sequence). Trimming left V 4 bases short and J 9 bases short, with 13 bases between. CDR3 residues: CASSRKEGGEQFF. DNA for the CDR3: TGTGCCAGCAGCCGAAAAGAGGGGGGTGAGCAGTTCTTC.

The CDR3 coding sequence is TGCAGCGTTATCCCCCCCCCCGGGCGCGAGCAGTACTTC. Translation gives CSVIPPPGREQYF. This chain connects TRBV29-1 to TRBJ2-7; no reliable D call. V lost 5 bases and J lost 6, with 17 bases in between. The germline CDR1 and CDR2 sequences are SQVTM and ANQGSEA. CDR3 length equals 13 residues.

This clonotype was seen a few times. This sequence joins TRBV7-3 and TRBJ2-3; 8 bases align to TRBD2. V trimming: 3 bases; J trimming: 3 bases; junction bases outside the gene matches: 5. CDR3 size: 15 residues. The germline gives CDR1 SGHTA, CDR2 FQGTGA. The CDR3 sequence: CASSFRASGTDTQYF. CDR3 nucleotide sequence: TGTGCCAGCAGCTTTCGGGCTAGCGGGACAGATACGCAGTATTTT.

A note on this clonotype: The junction departs from the called germline gene at one end, perhaps through a read error. The CDR3 loop reads CASSKDGTSGSTDTQYF. CDR3 sequence (DNA): TGCGCCAGCAGCAAAGACGGGACTAGCGGGAGCACAGATACGCAGTATTTT. The V call is TRBV4-1, the J call TRBJ2-3, with TRBD2 matching over 12 bases. Germline CDR1 reads MGHRA; CDR2 reads YSYEKL. The CDR3 is 17 amino acids.

V and J are TRBV3-1 and TRBJ2-3; 8 bases agree with TRBD2. V lost 4 bases, J lost 5 bases, and 11 bases stayed unmatched. The CDR3 extends over 16 amino acids. Germline V gene lookup returns CDR1 LGHDT and CDR2 YNNKEL (reference sequence). CDR3 DNA sequence: TGTGCCAGCAGCCGACTGATAAGCGGGAGTCGAGATACGCAGTATTTT. Translating it yields CASSRLISGSRDTQYF.

This clonotype has only a few counts. This sequence joins TRBV5-1 and TRBJ1-1; no definite D call. The CDR3 runs to 15 residues. The germline CDR1 and CDR2 sequences are SGHRS and YFSETQ. V shed 4 bases and J shed 4 bases, with 17 bases lying between them. The DNA for the CDR3 is TGCGCCAGCAGCCCCCAAAAGGGCGGAGGCACTGAAGCTTTCTTT. It yields the protein CASSPQKGGGTEAFF.

This clonotype has a count of ten or more. The chain combines TRBV6-2 or TRBV6-3 with TRBJ2-7; 11 positions match TRBD2. V shed 6 bases, J shed 3 bases, and the junction held 4 bases outside the gene matches. CDR1 is MNHEY and CDR2 is SVGEGT in the germline V gene. CDR3 length: 14 amino acids. Written as DNA, the CDR3 is TGTGCCAGCAGCTACGGGACTAGCGGCTACGAGCAGTACTTC. Protein: CASSYGTSGYEQYF.

The chain uses TRBV28 and TRBJ1-5, with 7 bases aligning to TRBD1. The trim removed 2 bases at V and 8 bases at J, leaving 6 bases unmatched. The germline V gene encodes CDR1 MDHEN and CDR2 SYDVKM. The CDR3 consists of 14 residues. CDR3: CASSLLTGNKPQHF. The DNA for the CDR3 is TGTGCCAGCAGTTTACTGACAGGGAATAAGCCCCAGCATTTT.

V is TRBV6-2 or TRBV6-3 and J is TRBJ1-2; 8 bases match TRBD1. With V trimmed by 8 bases and J by 1 base, 12 bases remained unmatched. The V gene's germline CDR1 is MNHEY and CDR2 SVGEGT. The CDR3 extends over 16 amino acids. CDR3: CASGSLGTGDNYGYTF. The CDR3 DNA is TGTGCCAGCGGAAGCCTTGGGACAGGAGATAACTATGGCTACACCTTC.

The chain joins TRBV18 to TRBJ1-2; possible D gene TRBD1, 6 bases. V lost 3 bases, J lost 4 bases, and 21 bases lay in between. The length of the CDR3 is 17 residues. Germline loops: CDR1 KGHSH, CDR2 LQKENI. CDR3 in amino acids: CASSPEMGRGGFYGYTF. CDR3 nucleotide sequence: TGTGCCAGCTCACCTGAAATGGGCAGGGGCGGCTTCTATGGCTACACCTTC.

This clonotype was counted between two and nine times. V and J are TRBV4-1 and TRBJ1-4; D is perhaps TRBD1 (5 bases). V lost 5 bases to trimming and J lost 4 bases, with 14 bases between them. From germline, CDR1 is MGHRA and CDR2 YSYEKL. The CDR3 contains 15 residues. The CDR3, as DNA: TGCGCCAGCAGCGGAGTGGGGGGAGGTAATGAAAAACTGTTTTTT. Protein product: CASSGVGGGNEKLFF.

This chain connects TRBV7-8 to TRBJ2-7; 12 bases line up with TRBD2. Trimming removed 2 bases from V and 4 bases from J; junction bases left unmatched: 6. The CDR3 sequence is 16 residues long. Germline V gives CDR1 SGHVS, CDR2 FQNEAQ. CDR3 nucleotides: TGTGCCAGCAGCTTATTTGCTAGCGGGAGGGGTTACGAGCAGTACTTC. Its protein is CASSLFASGRGYEQYF.

The V and J genes are TRBV6-1 and TRBJ2-7; the D gene is possibly TRBD1 (6 bases). Germline V lookup: CDR1 MNHNS, CDR2 SASEGT. V lost 7 bases, J lost 0 bases, and 16 bases lay in between. The CDR3 covers 15 residues. In DNA, the CDR3 is TGTGCCAGCACTCGAACAGGGAAGGACTCCTACGAGCAGTACTTC. Its translation: CASTRTGKDSYEQYF.

This chain uses TRBV14 with TRBJ1-1, with D uncertain. This CDR3 is built from 13 residues. The V end lost 0 bases, the J end lost 11 bases, and 13 bases lay between the germline ends. Germline CDR1 is SGHDN and CDR2 is FVKESK. The CDR3 here is CASSQELGVVAFF. CDR3 nucleotides: TGTGCCAGCAGCCAAGAGCTCGGGGTCGTGGCTTTCTTT.

The genes are TRBV29-1 and TRBJ2-3, with D tentatively TRBD1 (6 bases). With 3 bases removed from V and 5 bases from J, the gap between germline ends came to 9 bases. CDR3 length: 12 amino acids. Looked up from germline, CDR1 is SQVTM and CDR2 is ANQGSEA. The DNA for the CDR3 is TGCAGCGTTGATATGGGACAAGATACGCAGTATTTT. Translation gives CSVDMGQDTQYF.

CDR3 sequence: CSARGPGERYTEAFF. CDR3 DNA sequence: TGCAGTGCTAGAGGCCCAGGGGAGAGGTACACTGAAGCTTTCTTT. This chain uses TRBV20-1 with TRBJ1-1; maybe TRBD1 (6 bases). The CDR3 sequence is 15 residues long. Germline V gene data show CDR1 as DFQATT and CDR2 as SNEGSKA (reference sequence). Trimming pared 1 base from V and 3 bases from J, leaving 15 bases between.

The chain combines TRBV2 with TRBJ1-5; no firm D call. From germline, CDR1 is SNHLY and CDR2 FYNNEI. V lost 4 bases and J 1 base, leaving 8 bases between the germline ends. The CDR3 extends over 14 amino acids. The CDR3 here is CASSGGWSNQPQHF. For the CDR3, the DNA is TGTGCCAGCAGTGGGGGTTGGAGCAATCAGCCCCAGCATTTT.

This clonotype has more than one count but fewer than ten. V usage is TRBV7-9 and J usage is TRBJ1-1, with D uncertain. V was trimmed by 5 bases and J by 3 bases, leaving 13 bases between them. This CDR3 is 14 amino acids long. CDR1 is SEHNR and CDR2 is FQNEAQ in the germline V gene (reference sequence). CDR3 loop: CASSPGEGYTEAFF. The CDR3 bases are TGTGCCAGCAGCCCGGGAGAGGGATACACTGAAGCTTTCTTT.